This T cell receptor beta chain comes out of a study of T cells in Graves' hyperthyroidism and ophthalmopathy. Broader study findings: Among thyroid clonotypes expanded above 0.001, most also appeared in blood.

V lost 10 bases, J lost 4 bases, and 19 bases lay in between. Germline V gene lookup returns CDR1 SNHLY and CDR2 FYNNEI. The CDR3 contains 14 residues. This clonotype was seen many times. Its antigen remains unknown. The source material, RNA transcripts, was used to amplify TCR beta CDR3 regions. First-round RT-PCR targeting the TCR CDR3 was performed with the HTBI primer set. MiXCR, run by TCRdb on the multiplex PCR reads, gives a single entry per CDR3 protein. The sample shows approximately 560,000 distinct CDR3 sequences, just over 45% of them seen only once. Patients between 18 and 65 years old had hyperthyroidism, newly diagnosed and lasting under 2 months.

The genes are TRBV2 and TRBJ2-5; possible D gene TRBD2, 6 bases. What was sequenced was peripheral blood or thyroid tissue (not recorded which). The receptor was derived from a woman younger than 35 with Graves' hyperthyroidism. Here the CDR3 DNA reads TGTGCCACCACCGGCCGACTAGGGACAGAGACCCAGTACTTC. Translated: CATTGRLGTETQYF.